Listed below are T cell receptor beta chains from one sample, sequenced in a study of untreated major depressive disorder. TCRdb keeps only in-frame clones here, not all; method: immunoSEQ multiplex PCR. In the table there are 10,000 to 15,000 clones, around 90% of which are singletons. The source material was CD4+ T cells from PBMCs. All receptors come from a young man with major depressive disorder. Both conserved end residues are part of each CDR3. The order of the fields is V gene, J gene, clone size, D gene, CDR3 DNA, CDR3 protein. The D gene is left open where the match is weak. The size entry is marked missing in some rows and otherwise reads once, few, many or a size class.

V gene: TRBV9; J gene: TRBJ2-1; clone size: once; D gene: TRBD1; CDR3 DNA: TGTGCCAGCAGCGTAGAGGGACAGGGGTTCAATGAGCAGTTCTTC; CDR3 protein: CASSVEGQGFNEQFF
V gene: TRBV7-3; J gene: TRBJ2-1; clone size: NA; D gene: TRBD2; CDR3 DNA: TGTGCCAGCAGCTCCGGTAGGGAGGGGCGTGAGCAGTTCTTC; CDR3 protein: CASSSGREGREQFF
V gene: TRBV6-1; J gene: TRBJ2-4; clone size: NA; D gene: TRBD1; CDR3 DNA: TGTGCCAGCATGACCTCATGGGACAGAAAAAACATTCAGTACTTC; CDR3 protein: CASMTSWDRKNIQYF
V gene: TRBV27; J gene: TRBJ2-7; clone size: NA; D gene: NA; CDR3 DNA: TGTGCCAGCAGTTCCCAGAAGGGGTACGAGCAGTACTTC; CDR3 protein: CASSSQKGYEQYF
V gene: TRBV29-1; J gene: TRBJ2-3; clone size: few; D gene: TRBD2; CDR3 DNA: TGCAGCGTTGTAGCGGGGACACCCCTCGTCCCCTCGGCAGATACGCAGTATTTT; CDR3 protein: CSVVAGTPLVPSADTQYF
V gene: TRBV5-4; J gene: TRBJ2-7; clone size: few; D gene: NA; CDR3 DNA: TGTGCCAGCAGGGGTGAGGGAACCTACGAGCAGTACTTC; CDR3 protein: CASRGEGTYEQYF
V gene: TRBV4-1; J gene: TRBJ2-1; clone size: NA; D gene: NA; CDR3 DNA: TGCGCCAGCAGCCGGCGGACTGTCTCCTACAATGAGCAGTTCTTC; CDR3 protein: CASSRRTVSYNEQFF
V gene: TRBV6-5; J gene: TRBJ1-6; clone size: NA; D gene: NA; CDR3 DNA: TGTGCCAGCAGTTACCATGAGACAAGTACCGCGCCCCTCCACTTT; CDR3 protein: CASSYHETSTAPLHF
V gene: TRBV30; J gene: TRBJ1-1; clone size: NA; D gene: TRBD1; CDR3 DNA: TGTGCCTGGAGCAGGGGACAGCAAAACACTGAAGCTTTCTTT; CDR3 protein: CAWSRGQQNTEAFF
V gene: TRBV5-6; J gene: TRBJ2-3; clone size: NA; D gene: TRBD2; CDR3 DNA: TGTGCCAGCAGCGAAACCCTAGCGGGGGCTTTCTTTAGGAATACGCAGTATTTT; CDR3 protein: CASSETLAGAFFRNTQYF
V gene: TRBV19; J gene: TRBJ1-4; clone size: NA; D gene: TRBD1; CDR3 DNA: TGTGCCAGTAGTATGCAGGGGGCAGCTAATGAAAAACTGTTTTTT; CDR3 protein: CASSMQGAANEKLFF
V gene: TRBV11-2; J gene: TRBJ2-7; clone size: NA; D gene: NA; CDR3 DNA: TGTGCCAGCAGCCCGTTAAGGGACACGGGCCGTGAGCAGTACTTC; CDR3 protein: CASSPLRDTGREQYF
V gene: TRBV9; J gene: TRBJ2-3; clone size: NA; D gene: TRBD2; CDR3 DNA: TGTGCCAGCAGCGTAGGTGCAACGGGGGGGATCACAGATACGCAGTATTTT; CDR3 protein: CASSVGATGGITDTQYF
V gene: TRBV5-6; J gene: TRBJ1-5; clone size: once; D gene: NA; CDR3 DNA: TGTGCCAGCAGCTTTAATTCGGGTCTGAACGGTCAGCCCCAGCATTTT; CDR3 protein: CASSFNSGLNGQPQHF
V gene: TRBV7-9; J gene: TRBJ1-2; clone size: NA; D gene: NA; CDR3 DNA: TGTGCCAGCAGCTTATCAGGGATGGGGGGCTACACCTTC; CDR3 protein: CASSLSGMGGYTF
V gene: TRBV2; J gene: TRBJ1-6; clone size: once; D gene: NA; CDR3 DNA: TGTGCCAGCCGTGGGGATTCCTATAATTCACCCCTCCACTTT; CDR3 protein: CASRGDSYNSPLHF
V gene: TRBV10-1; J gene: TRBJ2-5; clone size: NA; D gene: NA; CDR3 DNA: TGCGCCAGCAGCCACCCTTGGGACACCTACCAAGAGACCCAGTACTTC; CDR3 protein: CASSHPWDTYQETQYF
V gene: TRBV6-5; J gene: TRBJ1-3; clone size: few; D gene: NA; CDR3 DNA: TGTGCCAGCGGCTACCCGGGAAACACCATATATTTT; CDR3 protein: CASGYPGNTIYF
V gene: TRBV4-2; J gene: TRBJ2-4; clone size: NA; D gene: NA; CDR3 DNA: TGTGCCAGCAGCCAAGATGCCAGACTAGCCAAAAACATTCAGTACTTC; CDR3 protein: CASSQDARLAKNIQYF
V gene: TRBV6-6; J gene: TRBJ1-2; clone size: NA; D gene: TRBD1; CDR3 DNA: TGTGCCAGCAGTTTAACAGGGGGAGGCTATGGCTACACCTTC; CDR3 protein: CASSLTGGGYGYTF
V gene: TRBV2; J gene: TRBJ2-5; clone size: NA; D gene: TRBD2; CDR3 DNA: TGTGCCAGCAGCCGCGAGCGGGGGCAAGAGACCCAGTACTTC; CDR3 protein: CASSRERGQETQYF
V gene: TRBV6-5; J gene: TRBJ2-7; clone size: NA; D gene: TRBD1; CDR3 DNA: TGTGCCAGCAGTCCCAGGGACAGACAATACGAGCAGTACTTC; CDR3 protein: CASSPRDRQYEQYF
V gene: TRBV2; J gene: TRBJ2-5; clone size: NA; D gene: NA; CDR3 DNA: TGTGCCAGCAGTGAAGGCAGGGTAGAGACCCAGTACTTC; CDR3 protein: CASSEGRVETQYF
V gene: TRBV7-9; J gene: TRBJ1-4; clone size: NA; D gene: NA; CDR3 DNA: TGTGCCAGCACCTTGGGGACATCGAAGTATGAAAAACTGTTTTTT; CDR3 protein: CASTLGTSKYEKLFF
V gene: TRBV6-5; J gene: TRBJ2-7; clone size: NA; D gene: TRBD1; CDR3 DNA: TGTGCCAGCAGTTATAGAGGGACAGGGACCTTTTACGAGCAGTACTTC; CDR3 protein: CASSYRGTGTFYEQYF
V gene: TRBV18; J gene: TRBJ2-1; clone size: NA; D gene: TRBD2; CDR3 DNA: TGTGCCAGCTCACCAGAACTAGCGGGGGGGCTCAATGAGCAGTTCTTC; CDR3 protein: CASSPELAGGLNEQFF
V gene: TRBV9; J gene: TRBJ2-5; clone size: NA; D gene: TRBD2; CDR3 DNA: TGTGCCAGCAGCCCCCGGTCTAGCGGGGGCCAAGAGACCCAGTACTTC; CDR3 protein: CASSPRSSGGQETQYF
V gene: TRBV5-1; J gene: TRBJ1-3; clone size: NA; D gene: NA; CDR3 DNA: TGCGCCAGCAGCCTTGGAGGGACGAGCTCTGGAAACACCATATATTTT; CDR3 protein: CASSLGGTSSGNTIYF
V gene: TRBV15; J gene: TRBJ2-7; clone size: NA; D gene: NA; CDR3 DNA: TGTGCCACCAGCAGAGAACCTAGCTCCTACGAGCAGTACTTC; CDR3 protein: CATSREPSSYEQYF
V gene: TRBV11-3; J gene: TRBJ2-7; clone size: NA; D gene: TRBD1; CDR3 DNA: TGTGCCAGCAGCCCCGGGACAGGGCACCACGAGCAGTACTTC; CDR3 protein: CASSPGTGHHEQYF
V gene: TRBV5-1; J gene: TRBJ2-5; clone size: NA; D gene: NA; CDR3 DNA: TGCGCCAGCAGCTTGGAGGGCTCGGAGACCCAGTACTTC; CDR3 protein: CASSLEGSETQYF
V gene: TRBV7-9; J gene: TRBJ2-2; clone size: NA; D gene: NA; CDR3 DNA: TGTGCCAGCAGCTTAGCGATGGGACCGAACACCGGGGAGCTGTTTTTT; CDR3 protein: CASSLAMGPNTGELFF
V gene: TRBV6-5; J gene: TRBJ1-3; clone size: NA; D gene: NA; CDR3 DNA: TGTGCCAGCAGTTACTCGAGGGCCCTCTCTGGAAACACCATATATTTT; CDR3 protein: CASSYSRALSGNTIYF
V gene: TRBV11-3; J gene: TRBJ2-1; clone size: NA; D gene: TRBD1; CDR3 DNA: TGTGCCAGCAGCTCTGGGACAGGGGCGACCAATGAGCAGTTCTTC; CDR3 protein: CASSSGTGATNEQFF
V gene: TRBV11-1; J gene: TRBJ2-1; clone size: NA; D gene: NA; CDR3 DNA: TGTGCCAGCAGCTTAGTCGACCGTTACAATGAGCAGTTCTTC; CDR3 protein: CASSLVDRYNEQFF
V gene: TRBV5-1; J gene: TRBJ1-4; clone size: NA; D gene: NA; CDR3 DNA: TGCGCCAGCAGCTTGGGGTCAACTAATGAAAAACTGTTTTTT; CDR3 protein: CASSLGSTNEKLFF
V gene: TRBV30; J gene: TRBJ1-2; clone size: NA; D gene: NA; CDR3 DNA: TGTGCCTGGAGTTCCTCTTCAGGGACGGGAGGCTACACCTTC; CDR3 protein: CAWSSSSGTGGYTF
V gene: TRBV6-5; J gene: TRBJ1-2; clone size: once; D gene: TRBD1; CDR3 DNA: TGTGCCAGCAGTTTCCACGGACAGGGAAGCTACACCTTC; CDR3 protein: CASSFHGQGSYTF
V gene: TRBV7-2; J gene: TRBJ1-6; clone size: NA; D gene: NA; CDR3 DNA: TGTGCCACGAGGGGGGAAGGGAATTCACCCCTCCACTTT; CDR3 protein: CATRGEGNSPLHF
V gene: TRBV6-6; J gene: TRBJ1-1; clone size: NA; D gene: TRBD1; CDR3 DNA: TGTGCCAGCAGCCCAAGCAGACAGGGAAGCACTGAAGCTTTCTTT; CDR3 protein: CASSPSRQGSTEAFF
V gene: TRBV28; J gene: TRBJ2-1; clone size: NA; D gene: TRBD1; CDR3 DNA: TGTGCCAGCGGGCTTCCGGGACAGCCCTCTTTGTCTCGGTTCTTC; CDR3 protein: CASGLPGQPSLSRFF
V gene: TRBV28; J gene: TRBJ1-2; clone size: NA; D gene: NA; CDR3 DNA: TGTGCCAGCAGTTTAGCCCCGATGGCAGGCTACACCTTC; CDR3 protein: CASSLAPMAGYTF
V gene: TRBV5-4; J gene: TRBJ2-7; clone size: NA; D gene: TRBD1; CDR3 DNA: TGTGCCAGCAGCCGACAGGGAAGCAGGGGCGAGCAGTACTTC; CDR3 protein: CASSRQGSRGEQYF
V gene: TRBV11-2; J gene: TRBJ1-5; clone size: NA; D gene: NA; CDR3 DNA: TGTGCCAGCAGCTTAGATTATCGGCGGAGAAATCAGCCCCAGCATTTT; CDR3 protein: CASSLDYRRRNQPQHF
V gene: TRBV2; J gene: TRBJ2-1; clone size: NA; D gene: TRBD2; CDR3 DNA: TGTGCCAGCAGGCCCGCGGGCGGGGGGGCTGTAGGTGAGCAGTTCTTC; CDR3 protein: CASRPAGGGAVGEQFF
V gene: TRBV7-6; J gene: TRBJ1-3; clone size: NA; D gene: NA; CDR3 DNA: TGTGCCAGCAGCCTCCCCGGGGACACCATATATTTT; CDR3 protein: CASSLPGDTIYF
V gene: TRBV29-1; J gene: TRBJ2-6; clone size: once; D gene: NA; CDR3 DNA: TGCAGCGTTGAAGCCGGCCCAGTGGGGGCCAACGTCCTGACTTTC; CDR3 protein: CSVEAGPVGANVLTF
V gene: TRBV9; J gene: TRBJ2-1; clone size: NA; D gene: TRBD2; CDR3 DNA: TGTGCCAGCAGCGTGGGACTAGCGGGGACCCCCAATGAGCAGTTCTTC; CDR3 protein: CASSVGLAGTPNEQFF
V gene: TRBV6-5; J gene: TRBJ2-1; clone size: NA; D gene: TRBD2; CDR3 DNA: TGTGCCAGCAGTCCGCAGCGGGGGATCTACAATGAGCAGTTCTTC; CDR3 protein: CASSPQRGIYNEQFF
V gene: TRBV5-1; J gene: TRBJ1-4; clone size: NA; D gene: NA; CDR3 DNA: TGCGCCAGCAGCTTCTACAGGAGAGCTAATGAAAAACTGTTTTTT; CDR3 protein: CASSFYRRANEKLFF
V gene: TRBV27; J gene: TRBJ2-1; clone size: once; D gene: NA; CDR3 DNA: TGTGCCAGCAGATGGTTCACGGGCGGTGAGCAGTTCTTC; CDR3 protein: CASRWFTGGEQFF
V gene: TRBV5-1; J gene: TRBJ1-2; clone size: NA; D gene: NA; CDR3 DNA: TGCGCCAGCAGCTTGTTAGCGGGACAAGTTTATGGCTACACCTTC; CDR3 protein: CASSLLAGQVYGYTF
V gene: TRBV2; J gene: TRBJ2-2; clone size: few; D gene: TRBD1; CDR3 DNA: TGTGCCAGCAGTCCGGGACAGGGTAGGACCGGGGAGCTGTTTTTT; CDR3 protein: CASSPGQGRTGELFF
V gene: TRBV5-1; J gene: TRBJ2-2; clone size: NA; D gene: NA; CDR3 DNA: TGCGCCAGCAGCTTTGGGGGCGGAGCGCTCGGGGAGCTGTTTTTT; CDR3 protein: CASSFGGGALGELFF
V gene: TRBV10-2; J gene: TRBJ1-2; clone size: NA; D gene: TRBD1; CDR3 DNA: TGCGCCAGCAGTGGTTACCCAGGGGGAGCTAACTATGGCTACACCTTC; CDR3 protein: CASSGYPGGANYGYTF